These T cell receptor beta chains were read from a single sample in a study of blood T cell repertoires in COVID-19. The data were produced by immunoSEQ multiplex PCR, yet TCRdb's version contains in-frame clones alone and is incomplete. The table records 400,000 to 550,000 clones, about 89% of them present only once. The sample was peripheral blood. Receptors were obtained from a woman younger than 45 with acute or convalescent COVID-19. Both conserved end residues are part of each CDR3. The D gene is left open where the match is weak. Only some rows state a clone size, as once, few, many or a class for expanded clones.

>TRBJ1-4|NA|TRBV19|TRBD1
TGTGCCAGTAGTGGGACAGTGTCCCCCGGACTGTTTTTT
CASSGTVSPGLFF
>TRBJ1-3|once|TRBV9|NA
TGTGCCAGCACCACCTCAAAGGACTCCTCTGGAAACACCATATATTTT
CASTTSKDSSGNTIYF
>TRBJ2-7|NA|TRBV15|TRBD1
TGTGCCACCAGAGATGACAGGGGTAGGGACGAGCAGTACTTC
CATRDDRGRDEQYF
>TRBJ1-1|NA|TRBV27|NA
TGTGCCAGCAGTTTATCGATAGCAACTGAAGCTTTCTTT
CASSLSIATEAFF
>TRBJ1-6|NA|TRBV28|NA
TGTGCCAGCAGGTTAAGGGTCGGGGCCCTCCACTTT
CASRLRVGALHF
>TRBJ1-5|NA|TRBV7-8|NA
TGTGCCAGCAGCTTACTACAGTACAATCAGCCCCAGCATTTT
CASSLLQYNQPQHF
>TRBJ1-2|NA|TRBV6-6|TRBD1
TGTGCCAGCAGTCGACAGGGAAAATCGTCCTATAATGGCTACACCTTC
CASSRQGKSSYNGYTF
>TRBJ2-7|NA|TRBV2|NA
TGTGCCAGCAGGCCGGGTGGATTCGAGACCTACGAGCAGTACTTC
CASRPGGFETYEQYF
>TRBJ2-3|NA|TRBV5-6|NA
TGTGCCAGCAGTCGTGGGGGGGCCGCAGATACGCAGTATTTT
CASSRGGAADTQYF
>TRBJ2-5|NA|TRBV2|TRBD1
TGTGCCAGCAGTGAATTACAGGGGATACCGGAGACCCAGTACTTC
CASSELQGIPETQYF
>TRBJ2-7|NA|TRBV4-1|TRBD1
TGCGCCAGCAGCCGGGACAGCGACTACGAGCAGTACTTC
CASSRDSDYEQYF
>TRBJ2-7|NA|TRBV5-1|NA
TGCGCCAGCAGCTTTGACACAGCCACCTACGAGCAGTACTTC
CASSFDTATYEQYF
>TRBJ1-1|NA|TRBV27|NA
TGTGCCAGCAGTCAAAAGTCGGGGGTTTGGGGTCTAGCTTTCTTT
CASSQKSGVWGLAFF
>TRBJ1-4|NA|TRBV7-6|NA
TGTGCCAGCAGCCCCCACTCGGTCCCGGGTCCTGAAAAACTGTTTTTT
CASSPHSVPGPEKLFF
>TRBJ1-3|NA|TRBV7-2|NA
TGTGCCAGCAGCTTAGACACCTCTGGAAACACCATATATTTT
CASSLDTSGNTIYF
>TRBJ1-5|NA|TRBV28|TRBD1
TGTGCCAGCAGTTTACGGACAGGGTATGGCAATCAGCCCCAGCATTTT
CASSLRTGYGNQPQHF
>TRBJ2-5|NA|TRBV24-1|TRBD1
TGTGCCGTCCAGGGACAGTACCAAGAGACCCAGTACTTC
CAVQGQYQETQYF
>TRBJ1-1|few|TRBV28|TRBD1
TGTGCCAGCAGTTTGACAGGGACCACTGAAGCTTTCTTT
CASSLTGTTEAFF
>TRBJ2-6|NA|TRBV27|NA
TGTGCCAGCAGTGGCCACACAGGATCGGGGGCCAACGTCCTGACTTTC
CASSGHTGSGANVLTF
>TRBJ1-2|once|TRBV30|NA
TGTGCCTGGAGTGTACTCGGGGAGTTTGGCTACACCTTC
CAWSVLGEFGYTF
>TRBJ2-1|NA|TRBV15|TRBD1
TGTGCCACCAGCAGGGAGGGACAGGGGGTCAACAATGAGCAGTTCTTC
CATSREGQGVNNEQFF
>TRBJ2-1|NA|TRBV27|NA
TGTGCCAGCAGTTTTACGGGTTACAATGAGCAGTTCTTC
CASSFTGYNEQFF
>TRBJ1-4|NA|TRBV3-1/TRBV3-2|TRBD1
TGTGCCAGCAGCCGGGGACAGGGTGTTAGAGAAAAACTGTTTTTT
CASSRGQGVREKLFF
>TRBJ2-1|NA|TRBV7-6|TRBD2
TGTGCCAGCAGCTTGTGGGCTAGCGGGGGTAATAACAATGAGCAGTTCTTC
CASSLWASGGNNNEQFF
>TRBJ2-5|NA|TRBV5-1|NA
TGCGCCAGCAGCGACGTTGGAGGAGAAGAGACCCAGTACTTC
CASSDVGGEETQYF
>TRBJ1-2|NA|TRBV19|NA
TGTGCCAGTAGTGTTCATAACTATGGCTACACCTTC
CASSVHNYGYTF
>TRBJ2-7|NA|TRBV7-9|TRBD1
TGTGCCAGCAGCGTGGACAGGGCCCCCTACGAGCAGTACTTC
CASSVDRAPYEQYF
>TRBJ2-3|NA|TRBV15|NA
TGTGCCACCAGCCCAGAGCAGGGGACAGATACGCAGTATTTT
CATSPEQGTDTQYF
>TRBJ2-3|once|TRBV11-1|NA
TGTGCCAGCAGCCCACTCCCACAGGGAGCCAGGGATACGCAGTATTTT
CASSPLPQGARDTQYF
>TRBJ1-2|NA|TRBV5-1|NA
TGCGCCAGCAGCACGGACACCGGCTATGGCTACACCTTC
CASSTDTGYGYTF
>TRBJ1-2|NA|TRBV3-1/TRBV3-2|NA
TGTGCCAGCAGCCAAGGGCAGGTGGCCTACACCTTC
CASSQGQVAYTF
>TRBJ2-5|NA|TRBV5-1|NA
TGCGCCAGCAGCTTGATGGGCAGTAAGGACCAAGAGACCCAGTACTTC
CASSLMGSKDQETQYF
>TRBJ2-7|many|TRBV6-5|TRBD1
TGTGCCAGCAGTTTGACAGGGTCTAGCAACGAGCAGTACTTC
CASSLTGSSNEQYF
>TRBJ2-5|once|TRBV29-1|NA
TGCAGCGTTGAAAAGGGGGAAGAGACCCAGTACTTC
CSVEKGEETQYF
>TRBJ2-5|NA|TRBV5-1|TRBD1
TGCGCCAGCAGCCCGGGGGCCCCCGGACAGGGTGGGGAGACCCAGTACTTC
CASSPGAPGQGGETQYF
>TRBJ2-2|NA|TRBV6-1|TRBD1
TGTGCCAGCAGTGAAGGACAGGGGCTCACCGGGGAGCTGTTTTTT
CASSEGQGLTGELFF
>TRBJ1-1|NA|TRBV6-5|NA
TGTGCCAGCAGAGACCTTGACAGGAACACTGAAGCTTTCTTT
CASRDLDRNTEAFF
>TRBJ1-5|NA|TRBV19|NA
TGTGCCAGTAGTTTCCTGGGCAGCAATCAGCCCCAGCATTTT
CASSFLGSNQPQHF
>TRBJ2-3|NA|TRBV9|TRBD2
TGTGCCAGCAGCGTGGGGGGGGTAGCCCTCACAGATACGCAGTATTTT
CASSVGGVALTDTQYF
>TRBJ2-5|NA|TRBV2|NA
TGTGCCAGCAGTGAAGCGCTTGTGGACATCCAAGAGACCCAGTACTTC
CASSEALVDIQETQYF
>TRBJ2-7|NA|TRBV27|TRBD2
TGTGCCAGCAGTCCTCCTCCGGGACTAGCGGGGGAAAGGAGCTCCTACGAGCAGTACTTC
CASSPPPGLAGERSSYEQYF
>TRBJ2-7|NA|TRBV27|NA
TGTGCCAGCAGTTTGGCAGGGACCTACGAGCAGTACTTC
CASSLAGTYEQYF
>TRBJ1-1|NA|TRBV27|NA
TGTGCCAGCAGTTTAAGTGTGGGGACTGGGGCTTTCTTT
CASSLSVGTGAFF
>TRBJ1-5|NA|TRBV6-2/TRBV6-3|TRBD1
TGTGCCAGCAGTTACTCGATGGACAGGGGTTTTAACGCGCCTAGCAATCAGCCCCAGCATTTT
CASSYSMDRGFNAPSNQPQHF
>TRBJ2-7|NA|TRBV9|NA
TGTGCCAGCAGCGTATATCCGAACAGCAACTACGAGCAGTACTTC
CASSVYPNSNYEQYF
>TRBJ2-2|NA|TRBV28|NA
TGTGCCAGCAGTCAAGACTACACCGGGGAGCTGTTTTTT
CASSQDYTGELFF
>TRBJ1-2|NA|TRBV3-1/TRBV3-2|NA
TGTGCCAGCAGTTACAGGGATCTTTACACCTTC
CASSYRDLYTF
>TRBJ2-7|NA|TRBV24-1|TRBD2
TGTGCCACCAGTGCGGGGAGCGGGGGCTCCTACGAGCAGTACTTC
CATSAGSGGSYEQYF
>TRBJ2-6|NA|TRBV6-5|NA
TGTGCCAGCAGTTACTCGTCCGGGAGTGGGGCCAACGTCCTGACTTTC
CASSYSSGSGANVLTF
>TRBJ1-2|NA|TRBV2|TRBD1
TGTGCCAGCAGTGGCCGGGACAGGGGGCTTTTCTATGGCTACACCTTC
CASSGRDRGLFYGYTF
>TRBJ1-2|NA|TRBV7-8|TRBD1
TGTGCCAGCAGCCCTCGGACAGGGGGCGACTATGGCTACACCTTC
CASSPRTGGDYGYTF
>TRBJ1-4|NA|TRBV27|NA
TGTGCCAGCAGACCAACCGGAGGGGCTAATGAAAAACTGTTTTTT
CASRPTGGANEKLFF
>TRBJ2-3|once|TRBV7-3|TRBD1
TGTGCCAGCAGCCAAATGGGACAGGGGGTAGATACGCAGTATTTT
CASSQMGQGVDTQYF
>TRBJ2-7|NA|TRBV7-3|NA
TGTGCCAGCAGCTTAACAGCCAGAGGACAGCCCGAGCAGTACTTC
CASSLTARGQPEQYF